What follows are 4 T cell receptor beta chains derived from one specimen sequenced in a study of cytomegalovirus exposure and HLA in healthy donors. Both 60 Vbeta primers and 13 Jbeta primers went into the PCR. Assay: immunoSEQ multiplex PCR; the TCRdb copy retains only in-frame clones and omits some. This repertoire shows about 130,000 clones, about 74% found once; its top ten account for almost 6%. Sequencing was done on a sample of PBMCs. All receptors come from a woman in her fifties or sixties in good health and CMV-seropositive.

The chain carries TRBV11-2 and TRBJ2-3; 7 bases match TRBD1. The CDR3 consists of 15 residues. With V trimmed by 3 bases and J by 4 bases, 7 bases remained unmatched. CDR1 is SGHAT and CDR2 is FQNNGV in the germline V gene. The CDR3 sequence is CASSFVNRGADTQYF. CDR3 coding DNA: TGTGCCAGCAGCTTTGTGAACAGGGGCGCAGATACGCAGTATTTT. The variable domain in full, completed from reference TRBV11-2 and TRBJ2-3, reads EAGVAQSPRYKIIEKRQSVAFWCNPISGHATLYWYQQILGQGPKLLIQFQNNGVVDDSQLPKDRFSAERLKGVDSTLKIQPAKLEDSAVYLCASSFVNRGADTQYFGPGTRLTVL.

The chain couples TRBV29-1 to TRBJ2-1, with 10 bases lining up with TRBD2. The CDR3 has 12 amino acids. Losses at the gene ends were 7 bases for V and 3 bases for J; bases not matched to a gene: 0. Germline CDR1 and CDR2: SQVTM and ANQGSEA. The CDR3 here is CSGLAGYNEQFF. As DNA, the CDR3 is TGCAGCGGACTAGCGGGCTACAATGAGCAGTTCTTC.

This clone was observed a single time. J is TRBJ1-2 and V is TRBV6-5; 10 bases align to TRBD1. The V segment lost 7 bases and the J segment 2 bases; nucleotides outside the gene matches: 7. The CDR3 spans 15 residues. Per germline, CDR1 MNHEY and CDR2 SVGAGI. The CDR3 DNA follows: TGTGCCAGCACCAGGACGGACAGGGGGAACTATGGCTACACCTTC. Protein: CASTRTDRGNYGYTF.

The chain employs TRBV7-2 and TRBJ1-2; D unclear. V lost 2 bases and J 5 bases, leaving 15 bases between the germline ends. In germline, CDR1 is SGHTA, CDR2 FQGNSA. This CDR3 has 15 residues. The CDR3 DNA reads as TGTGCCAGCAGCTTAAGCCTAACTAGGAGATATGGCTACACCTTC. It is translated as CASSLSLTRRYGYTF.